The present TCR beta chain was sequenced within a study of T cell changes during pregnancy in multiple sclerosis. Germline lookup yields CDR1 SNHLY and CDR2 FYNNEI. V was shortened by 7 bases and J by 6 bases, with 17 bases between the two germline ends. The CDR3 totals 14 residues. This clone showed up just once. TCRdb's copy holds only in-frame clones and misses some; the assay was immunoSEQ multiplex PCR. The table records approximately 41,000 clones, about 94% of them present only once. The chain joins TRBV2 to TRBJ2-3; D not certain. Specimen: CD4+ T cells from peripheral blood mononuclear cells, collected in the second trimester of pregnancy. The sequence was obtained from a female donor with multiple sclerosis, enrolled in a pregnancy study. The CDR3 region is CASKSLVPLDTQYF. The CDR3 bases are TGTGCCAGCAAGTCGCTAGTGCCTTTGGATACGCAGTATTTT. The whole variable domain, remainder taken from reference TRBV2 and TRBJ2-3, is EPEVTQTPSHQVTQMGQEVILRCVPISNHLYFYWYRQILGQKVEFLVSFYNNEISEKSEIFDDQFSVERPDGSNFTLKIRSTKLEDSAMYFCASKSLVPLDTQYFGPGTRLTVL.